One sample yielded the 13 T cell receptor beta chains listed below, sequenced in a study of shared clonotypes between healthy human individuals (dated by TCRdb to about 2020). CD8 naive samples were obtained by positive selection for CCR7 among CD45RO-negative cells, yielding a CD45RA+CCR7+ population from which TemRA cells were excluded. The library came from the immunoSEQ multiplex PCR assay. Sourced from immuneACCESS, this table was stored by TCRdb with only in-frame sequences that have V and J called. A share of the clones is absent; for the studies checked, an unresolved V gene accounts for under half, and the remainder has no known explanation. For this sample there are approximately 2,000,000 clones; around 93% appear just once. In total, the top ten clones hold more than 1.5% of the sample. Specimen: naive CD8+ T cells from PBMCs. Reading the label with the study, this specimen's cell subset or site is: CD45RA+CCR7+. The receptors were gathered from a man between 18 and 35 years old in good health. Some clones in this sample may be carry-over from other donors' samples.

In its sample, this clone was seen a few times. The chain uses TRBV19 and TRBJ1-4; possible D gene TRBD1, 5 bases. CDR3 length: 14 residues. The V and J ends lost 5 bases and 0 bases respectively, with 7 bases between them. Germline V lookup: CDR1 LNHDA, CDR2 SQIVND (reference sequence). The CDR3 here is CASSRTPTNEKLFF. CDR3 sequence (DNA): TGTGCCAGTAGTCGGACACCAACTAATGAAAAACTGTTTTTT.

The V and J genes are TRBV6-6 and TRBJ2-7; D possibly corresponds to TRBD2 (6 bases). CDR3 length: 14 residues. CDR1 and CDR2 from the germline V gene are MNHNY and SVGAGI (reference sequence). The V end was cut by 6 bases, the J end by 2 bases, with 14 bases between. CDR3 sequence: CASSPTTGAYEQYF. The CDR3 bases are TGTGCCAGCAGCCCAACCACGGGGGCCTACGAGCAGTACTTC.

The chain combines TRBV13 with TRBJ2-2; perhaps TRBD1 as D (6 bases). From germline, CDR1 is PRHDT and CDR2 FYEKMQ (reference sequence). V was shortened by 8 bases and J by 4 bases, with 14 bases between the two germline ends. The CDR3 has 14 amino acids. The CDR3 is CASCPGAGTGELFF. In DNA, the CDR3 is TGTGCCAGCTGTCCAGGGGCTGGCACCGGGGAGCTGTTTTTT.

CDR3 nucleotide sequence: TGCGCCAGCAGCTTGGTGGGTTATGGTGCAGGAGCATCCTACGAGCAGTACTTC. Protein product: CASSLVGYGAGASYEQYF. V and J are TRBV5-1 and TRBJ2-7; unclear D gene. The CDR3 has 18 residues. Trimming removed 0 bases from V and 1 base from J, with 20 bases in between. CDR1 is SGHRS and CDR2 is YFSETQ in the germline V gene. The entire variable domain, with the rest obtained from reference TRBV5-1 and TRBJ2-7, is as follows: KAGVTQTPRYLIKTRGQQVTLSCSPISGHRSVSWYQQTPGQGLQFLFEYFSETQRNKGNFPGRFSGRQFSNSRSEMNVSTLELGDSALYLCASSLVGYGAGASYEQYFGPGTRLTVT.

This clone was seen a handful of times. The genes are TRBV19 and TRBJ1-1; no firm D call. CDR3 length equals 13 residues. Trimming removed 4 bases from V and 3 bases from J, with 9 bases in between. The germline gives CDR1 LNHDA, CDR2 SQIVND (reference sequence). CDR3 loop: CASSRWRDTEAFF. The CDR3 bases are TGTGCCAGTAGTAGGTGGAGGGACACTGAAGCTTTCTTT.

The chain has TRBV6-6 and TRBJ1-1; tentatively, D is TRBD1 (6 bases). The germline V gene has CDR1 MNHNY and CDR2 SVGAGI (reference sequence). The CDR3 extends over 15 amino acids. Trimming took off 1 base at V and 0 bases at J, with 9 bases between the two ends. CDR3 residues: CASSYFGGMNTEAFF. CDR3 bases: TGTGCCAGCAGTTACTTTGGGGGCATGAACACTGAAGCTTTCTTT.

The gene calls are TRBV7-9 and TRBJ2-5; D might be TRBD2 (6 bases). TRBJ2-7 explains the end of the DNA better; the J call may be wrong. Per the germline V gene, CDR1 is SEHNR and CDR2 is FQNEAQ (reference sequence). The CDR3 is made up of 13 amino acids. The CDR3 nucleotides are TGTGCCAGCAGCCGTGGGGGGTCCTACGAGCAGTACTTC. This encodes CASSRGGSYEQYF.

V gene TRBV27 combines with J gene TRBJ2-6, with no clear D. Trimming removed 1 base at V and 0 bases at J, with 4 bases between. CDR1 is MNHEY, CDR2 SMNVEV, per germline (reference sequence). This CDR3 is 15 amino acids long. CDR3 nucleotides: TGTGCCAGCAGTTTATTCCACTCTGGGGCCAACGTCCTGACTTTC. Amino acid sequence: CASSLFHSGANVLTF.

The gene calls are TRBV7-2 and TRBJ2-3; 7 bases agree with TRBD2. The ends lost 5 bases at V and 7 bases at J; junction bases unmatched: 18. Germline V gene lookup returns CDR1 SGHTA and CDR2 FQGNSA. The CDR3 consists of 17 residues. The CDR3 sequence is CASSPPNGSGTYYTQYF. The CDR3 bases are TGTGCCAGCAGCCCCCCCAATGGGAGCGGGACCTATTATACGCAGTATTTT.

V is TRBV11-2 and J is TRBJ2-5; 10 bases line up with TRBD2. CDR1 SGHAT and CDR2 FQNNGV come from the germline V gene. This CDR3 has 16 amino acids. Trimming cost V 5 bases and J 0 bases; bases outside gene matches: 6. CDR3 amino acids: CASSRTSGAYQETQYF. DNA for the CDR3: TGTGCCAGCAGCAGGACTAGCGGAGCGTACCAAGAGACCCAGTACTTC.

The chain recombines TRBV27 with TRBJ1-5; TRBD1 matches at 9 bases. The trim removed 4 bases at V and 5 bases at J, leaving 9 bases unmatched. The germline gives CDR1 MNHEY, CDR2 SMNVEV (reference sequence). The CDR3 spans 16 residues. CDR3 sequence (DNA): TGTGCCAGCAGTTCACCCGGGACAGGGATCGATCAGCCCCAGCATTTT. It translates to CASSSPGTGIDQPQHF.

This clone was observed once. V and J are TRBV5-8 and TRBJ1-1; D uncertain. V shed 1 base and J shed 1 base, with 5 bases lying between them. Per the germline V gene, CDR1 is SGHTS and CDR2 is YDEGEE. CDR3 size: 13 residues. The DNA for the CDR3 is TGTGCCAGCAGCTTGAGGACGAACACTGAAGCTTTCTTT. Translated: CASSLRTNTEAFF.

The chain uses TRBV5-6 and TRBJ2-3; no clear D. The V end lost 2 bases, the J end lost 5 bases, and 12 bases lay between the germline ends. The CDR3 is made up of 14 amino acids. Per the germline V gene, CDR1 is SGHDT and CDR2 is YYEEEE. This CDR3 reads CASSFVALRDTQYF. CDR3 coding DNA: TGTGCCAGCAGCTTTGTGGCCCTCCGAGATACGCAGTATTTT.